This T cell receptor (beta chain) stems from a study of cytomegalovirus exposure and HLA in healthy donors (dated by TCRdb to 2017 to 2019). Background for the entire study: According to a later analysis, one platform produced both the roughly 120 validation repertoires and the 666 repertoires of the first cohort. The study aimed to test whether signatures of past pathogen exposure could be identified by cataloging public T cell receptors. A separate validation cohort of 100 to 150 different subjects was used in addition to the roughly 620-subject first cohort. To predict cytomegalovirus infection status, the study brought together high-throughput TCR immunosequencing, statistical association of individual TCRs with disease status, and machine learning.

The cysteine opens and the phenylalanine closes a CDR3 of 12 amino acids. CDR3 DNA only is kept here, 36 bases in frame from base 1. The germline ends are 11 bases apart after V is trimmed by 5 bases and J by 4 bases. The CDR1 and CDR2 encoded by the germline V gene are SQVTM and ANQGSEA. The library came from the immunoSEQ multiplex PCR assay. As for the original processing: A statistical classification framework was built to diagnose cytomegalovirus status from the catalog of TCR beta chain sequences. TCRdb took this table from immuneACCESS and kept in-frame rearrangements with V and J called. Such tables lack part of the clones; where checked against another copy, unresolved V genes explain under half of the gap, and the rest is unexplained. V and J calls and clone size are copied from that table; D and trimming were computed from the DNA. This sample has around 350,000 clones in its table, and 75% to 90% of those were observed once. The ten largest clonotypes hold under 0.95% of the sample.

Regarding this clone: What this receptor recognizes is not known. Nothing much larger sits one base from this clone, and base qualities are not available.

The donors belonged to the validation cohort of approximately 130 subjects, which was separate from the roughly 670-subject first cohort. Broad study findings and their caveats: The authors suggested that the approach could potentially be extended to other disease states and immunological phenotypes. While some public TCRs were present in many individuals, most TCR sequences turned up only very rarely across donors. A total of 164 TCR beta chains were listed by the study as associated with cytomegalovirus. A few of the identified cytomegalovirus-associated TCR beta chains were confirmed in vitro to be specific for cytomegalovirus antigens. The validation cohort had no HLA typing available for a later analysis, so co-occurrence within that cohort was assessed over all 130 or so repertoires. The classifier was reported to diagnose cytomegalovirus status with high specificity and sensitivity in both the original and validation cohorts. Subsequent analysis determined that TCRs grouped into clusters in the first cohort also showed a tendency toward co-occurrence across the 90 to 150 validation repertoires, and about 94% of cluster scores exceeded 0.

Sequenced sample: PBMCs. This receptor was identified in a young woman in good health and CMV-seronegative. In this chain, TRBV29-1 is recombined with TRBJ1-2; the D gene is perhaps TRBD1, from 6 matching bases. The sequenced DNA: TGCAGCGTTTCCGGGACATTCTATGGCTACACCTTC. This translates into CSVSGTFYGYTF.